This record looks at one TCR beta chain sequence and its context. Its antigen is as yet unknown. Naive CD8 cells were CD45RO-negative, positively selected for CCR7, excluding terminally differentiated effector memory CD45RA+ cells. This sample is part of a study of shared clonotypes between healthy human individuals. Whole-study context: Samples came from a couple of female and a few male donors aged 18 to 49. Whole-study results and caveats: Generally, naive subsets (rather than memory subsets) showed larger estimated richness. Clonotypes shared by all four sorted-subset donors had higher generation probabilities than non-shared clonotypes.

Some clones are missing from TCRdb's copy, which holds only in-frame ones; the method was immunoSEQ multiplex PCR. Of under 1 million clones listed, over 90% are singletons. Sequencing was performed on naive CD8+ T cells sorted from blood. This TCR was sampled from a young man in good health.

The CDR3 bases are TGTGCCAGCAGCAAACGGGGTAGCCCGAACACTGAAGCTTTCTTT. Translation: CASSKRGSPNTEAFF. The chain carries TRBV6-5 and TRBJ1-1, with D unclear. The CDR3 is 15 residues long. Per the germline V gene, CDR1 is MNHEY and CDR2 is SVGAGI. V shed 6 bases and J shed 1 base, with 15 bases lying between them.